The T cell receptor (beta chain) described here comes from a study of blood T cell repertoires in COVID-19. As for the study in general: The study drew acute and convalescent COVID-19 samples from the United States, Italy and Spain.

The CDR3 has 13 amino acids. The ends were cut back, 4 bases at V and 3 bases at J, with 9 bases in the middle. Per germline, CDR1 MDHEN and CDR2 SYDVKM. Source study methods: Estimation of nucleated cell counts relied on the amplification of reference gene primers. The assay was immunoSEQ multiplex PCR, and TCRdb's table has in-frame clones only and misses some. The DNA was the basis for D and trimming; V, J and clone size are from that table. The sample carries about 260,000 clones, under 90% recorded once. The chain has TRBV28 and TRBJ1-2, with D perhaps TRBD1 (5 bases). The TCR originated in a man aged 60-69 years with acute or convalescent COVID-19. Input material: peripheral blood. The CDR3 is CASSSPGDYGYTF. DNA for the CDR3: TGTGCCAGCAGTTCCCCGGGGGACTATGGCTACACCTTC.